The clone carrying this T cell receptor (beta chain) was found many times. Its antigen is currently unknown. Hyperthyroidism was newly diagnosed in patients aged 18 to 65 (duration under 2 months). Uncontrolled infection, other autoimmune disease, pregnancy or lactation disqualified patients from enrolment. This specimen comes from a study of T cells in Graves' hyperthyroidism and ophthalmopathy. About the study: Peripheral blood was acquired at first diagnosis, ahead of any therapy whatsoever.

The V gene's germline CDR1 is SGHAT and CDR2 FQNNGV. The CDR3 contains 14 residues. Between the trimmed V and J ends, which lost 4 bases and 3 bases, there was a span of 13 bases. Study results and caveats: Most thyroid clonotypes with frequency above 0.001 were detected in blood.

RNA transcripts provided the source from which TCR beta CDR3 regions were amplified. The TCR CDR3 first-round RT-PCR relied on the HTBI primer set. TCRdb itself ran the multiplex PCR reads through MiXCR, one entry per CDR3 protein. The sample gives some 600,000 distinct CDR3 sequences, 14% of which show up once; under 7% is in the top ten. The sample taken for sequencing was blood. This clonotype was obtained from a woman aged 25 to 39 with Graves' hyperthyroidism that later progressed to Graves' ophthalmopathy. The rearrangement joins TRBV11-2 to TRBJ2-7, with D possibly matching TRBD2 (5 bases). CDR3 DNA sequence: TGTGCCAGCAGCTCTCTCAGGACTGACTACGAGCAGTACTTC. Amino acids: CASSSLRTDYEQYF.